The 25 T cell receptor beta chains reported below all come from one sample, sequenced in a study of PD-1 blockade in classical Hodgkin lymphoma. All patients experienced relapse after autologous stem cell transplantation, and brentuximab vedotin exposure was variable. The repertoire was sequenced with immunoSEQ multiplex PCR; TCRdb's copy has only in-frame clones and lacks some. The sample lists around 66,000 clones; 71% were seen once. Sequencing was performed on peripheral blood mononuclear cells (PBMCs), taken before the second cycle of nivolumab. The origin of the receptors is a human donor with classical Hodgkin lymphoma.

The chain has TRBV19 and TRBJ2-2; D gene uncertain. V shed 3 bases and J shed 9 bases, with 8 bases lying between them. The CDR3 totals 12 residues. Germline V lookup: CDR1 LNHDA, CDR2 SQIVND (reference sequence). DNA for the CDR3: TGTGCCAGTAGTATGGAATACCGGGAGCTGTTTTTT. As protein: CASSMEYRELFF. The variable domain in full, completed from reference TRBV19 and TRBJ2-2, reads DGGITQSPKYLFRKEGQNVTLSCEQNLNHDAMYWYRQDPGQGLRLIYYSQIVNDFQKGDIAEGYSVSREKKESFPLTVTSAQKNPTAFYLCASSMEYRELFFGEGSRLTVL.

V gene TRBV18 combines with J gene TRBJ1-3; D perhaps matches TRBD1 (5 bases). V lost 0 bases, J lost 11 bases, and 8 bases lay in between. Germline CDR1 reads KGHSH; CDR2 reads LQKENI. The CDR3 length is 12 residues. The CDR3 spells CASSPPTGPIYF. In DNA, the CDR3 is TGTGCCAGCTCACCACCAACGGGGCCCATATATTTT.

Concerning this clone: Likely a read error: the CDR3 ends without its conserved phenylalanine or tryptophan. This sequence joins TRBV19 and TRBJ1-2; the match to TRBD1 covers 8 bases. CDR1 and CDR2 from the germline V gene are LNHDA and SQIVND (reference sequence). J gave up 3 bases and V 5 bases, and 8 bases lay outside the gene matches. This CDR3 is built from 15 residues. CDR3: CASSRPGTGDYGYTL. In DNA, the CDR3 is TGTGCCAGTAGTCGTCCCGGGACAGGCGACTATGGCTACACCCTC.

The V call is TRBV5-5, the J call TRBJ1-2, with unresolved D. Trimming shortened V by 4 bases and J by 5 bases, and 21 bases separated the two germline ends. Germline V gene lookup returns CDR1 SGHKS and CDR2 YYEKEE (reference sequence). This CDR3 contains 16 residues. CDR3 in amino acids: CASSPGLFPPPYGYTF. Written as DNA, the CDR3 is TGTGCCAGCAGCCCGGGCCTATTCCCTCCTCCGTATGGCTACACCTTC.

In this sample, this clone turned up once. The J gene is TRBJ2-5, the V gene TRBV30, with D possibly being TRBD1 or TRBD2 (5 bases each). Looked up from germline, CDR1 is GTSNPN and CDR2 is SVGIG (reference sequence). The CDR3 extends over 14 amino acids. Trimming took 5 bases from V and 8 from J, leaving 21 bases between them. The CDR3 DNA reads TGTGCCTGGGGGGCGTCGGGGTTTATAGGAACCCAGTACTTC. As protein: CAWGASGFIGTQYF.

This chain connects TRBV7-2 to TRBJ1-2; D unclear. Trimming stripped 1 base from V and 2 bases from J, with 14 bases between. The CDR3 contains 16 residues. Germline CDR1 and CDR2: SGHTA and FQGNSA. This CDR3 reads CASSLVVIAGNYGYTF. CDR3 DNA: TGTGCCAGCAGCTTAGTTGTTATAGCAGGAAACTATGGCTACACCTTC. The full variable domain, rest sourced from reference TRBV7-2 and TRBJ1-2, is GAGVSQSPSNKVTEKGKDVELRCDPISGHTALYWYRQSLGQGLEFLIYFQGNSAPDKSGLPSDRFSAERTGGSVSTLTIQRTQQEDSAVYLCASSLVVIAGNYGYTFGSGTRLTVV.

The CDR3 region has the DNA TGTGCCAGCAGCTTAGCGAGCAGGGGCGGTCAGCCCCAGCATTTT. Amino acid sequence: CASSLASRGGQPQHF. The genes are TRBV7-9 and TRBJ1-5; maybe TRBD1 (6 bases). Per the germline V gene, CDR1 is SEHNR and CDR2 is FQNEAQ (reference sequence). CDR3 length: 15 residues. Between the trimmed V and J ends, which lost 0 bases and 6 bases, there was a span of 12 bases.

This rearrangement joins TRBV19 to TRBJ1-4; unclear D gene. Trimming shortened V by 9 bases and J by 1 base, and 15 bases separated the two germline ends. CDR3 size: 15 residues. Germline V gene sequence: CDR1 LNHDA, CDR2 SQIVND (reference sequence). In nucleotides, the CDR3 is TGTGCCAGCAACCCCCGGGGAGGAACTAATGAAAAACTGTTTTTT. Protein sequence: CASNPRGGTNEKLFF.

The rearrangement joins TRBV9 to TRBJ2-1; 12 nucleotides agree with TRBD2. Germline CDR1 reads SGDLS; CDR2 reads YYNGEE. This CDR3 is 16 amino acids long. Unmatched junction bases numbered 5, after V lost 3 bases and J lost 4 bases. CDR3 in amino acids: CASSATSGGSYNEQFF. The CDR3 DNA reads TGTGCCAGCAGCGCGACTAGCGGGGGATCGTACAATGAGCAGTTCTTC.

This clone has only a few counts. This chain joins TRBV6-1 and TRBJ1-2, with 8 bases fitting TRBD1. This CDR3 region has 15 residues. Per the germline V gene, CDR1 is MNHNS and CDR2 is SASEGT. V shed 1 base, J shed 8 bases, and the junction held 9 bases outside the gene matches. The CDR3 DNA reads as TGTGCCAGCAGTGAAGTCCCAGGGGGCATGGGAGGCTACACCTTC. Amino acid sequence: CASSEVPGGMGGYTF.

This chain uses TRBV2 with TRBJ1-6, with no clear D. Germline V gene lookup returns CDR1 SNHLY and CDR2 FYNNEI. The V and J ends lost 4 bases and 9 bases respectively, with 7 bases between them. The CDR3 runs 12 residues. In DNA, the CDR3 is TGTGCCAGCAGTGCCGGACCTTCACCCCTCCACTTT. This gives the protein CASSAGPSPLHF.

The chain carries TRBV5-5 and TRBJ2-1; tentatively, D is TRBD2 (6 bases). Looked up from germline, CDR1 is SGHKS and CDR2 is YYEKEE (reference sequence). CDR3 size: 13 residues. With 0 bases removed from V and 10 bases from J, the gap between germline ends came to 11 bases. CDR3: CASSLEEGWEQFF. In nucleotides, the CDR3 is TGTGCCAGCAGCTTGGAGGAGGGGTGGGAGCAGTTCTTC.

This clone has more than one count but fewer than ten. The gene calls are TRBV29-1 and TRBJ2-7; D gene uncertain. V was clipped by 4 bases and J by 3 bases, with 4 bases between them. CDR1 SQVTM and CDR2 ANQGSEA come from the germline V gene. The length of the CDR3 is 10 residues. Written as DNA, the CDR3 is TGCAGCGTTGGGGGCTACGAGCAGTACTTC. This gives the protein CSVGGYEQYF.

The chain employs TRBV27 and TRBJ1-1; 8 bases map to TRBD1. Germline V gives CDR1 MNHEY, CDR2 SMNVEV (reference sequence). The CDR3 contains 15 residues. J lost 1 base, V lost 4 bases, and 5 bases had no gene match. The CDR3 DNA sequence: TGTGCCAGCAGTTCCGATACAGGGGGGAACACTGAAGCTTTCTTT. Translating it yields CASSSDTGGNTEAFF.

This clone appeared once. The chain has TRBV11-2 and TRBJ2-5; TRBD2 matches at 12 bases. Germline lookup yields CDR1 SGHAT and CDR2 FQNNGV. The junction had 7 bases not matched to a gene; V was cut back by 3 bases and J by 2 bases. The CDR3 is 17 residues long. The CDR3 is CASSFRTSGTFQETQYF. The CDR3 DNA reads as TGTGCCAGCAGCTTCCGGACTAGCGGGACCTTTCAAGAGACCCAGTACTTC.

V gene TRBV29-1 combines with J gene TRBJ1-4; D is ambiguous. This CDR3 has 12 amino acids. V was clipped by 3 bases and J by 8 bases, with 10 bases between them. Germline CDR1 and CDR2: SQVTM and ANQGSEA. The CDR3 region has the DNA TGCAGCGTTGAGCAAGGGAACGAAAAACTGTTTTTT. Translating gives CSVEQGNEKLFF.

This rearrangement joins TRBV5-4 to TRBJ2-7, with 9 bases matching TRBD2. J lost 2 bases, V lost 0 bases, and 3 bases had no gene match. CDR3 length: 15 amino acids. The germline V gene encodes CDR1 SGHNT and CDR2 YYREEE (reference sequence). The CDR3 region is CASSLVPSGAYEQYF. In DNA form, the CDR3 reads TGTGCCAGCAGCTTGGTCCCTAGCGGGGCCTACGAGCAGTACTTC.

The chain couples TRBV6-1 to TRBJ2-7; TRBD1 or TRBD2 may be the D gene (5 bases each). The CDR3 covers 15 residues. With 10 bases removed from V and 3 bases from J, the gap between germline ends came to 22 bases. From germline, CDR1 is MNHNS and CDR2 SASEGT. In DNA form, the CDR3 reads TGTGCCATCGTTGAGGGACCCCAACCGAACTACGAGCAGTACTTC. This sequence encodes CAIVEGPQPNYEQYF.

This clone occurred once. This chain links TRBV7-2 with TRBJ2-1; 11 bases align to TRBD2. From germline, CDR1 is SGHTA and CDR2 FQGNSA. Trimming at V came to 5 bases and at J to 2 bases, leaving 2 bases not matched to a gene. The CDR3 loop spans 15 amino acids. CDR3 nucleotides: TGTGCCAGCAGCCCTAGCGGGGGGACCTACAATGAGCAGTTCTTC. It yields the protein CASSPSGGTYNEQFF.

V gene TRBV25-1 combines with J gene TRBJ2-7; D possibly corresponds to TRBD1 (6 bases). CDR3 length: 14 residues. CDR1 MGHDK and CDR2 SYGVNS come from the germline V gene. The ends were cut back, 4 bases at V and 4 bases at J, with 14 bases in the middle. CDR3 sequence: CASSGLSGTYEQYF. As DNA, the CDR3 is TGTGCCAGCAGTGGGCTTTCCGGGACATACGAGCAGTACTTC.

The J gene is TRBJ1-1, the V gene TRBV19, with unresolved D. Germline assignment: CDR1 LNHDA and CDR2 SQIVND (reference sequence). The V gene lost 3 bases and the J gene lost 1 base, with 9 bases spanning the gap. CDR3 length: 14 amino acids. CDR3: CASSIGQTNTEAFF. The DNA of the CDR3 is TGTGCCAGTAGTATTGGGCAGACGAACACTGAAGCTTTCTTT.

J is TRBJ1-3 and V is TRBV9; D unclear. The V gene's germline CDR1 is SGDLS and CDR2 YYNGEE. Trimming stripped 0 bases from V and 2 bases from J, with 12 bases between. The CDR3 totals 16 residues. CDR3 bases: TGTGCCAGCAGCGTAGTCCCCGGACCACCTGGAAACACCATATATTTT. Amino acid sequence: CASSVVPGPPGNTIYF.

Notes on this clone: Sequence at one end of the junction differs from germline and may be a read error. The sample contains more than one DNA sequence encoding this CDR3. V usage is TRBV7-6 and J usage is TRBJ2-2; no reliable D call. Germline V gene lookup returns CDR1 SGHVS and CDR2 FNYEAQ. This CDR3 has 14 residues. The CDR3 spells CASSLGRDTGELFF. For the CDR3, the DNA is TGCGCCAGCAGCTTAGGTCGAGACACCGGGGAGCTGTTTTTT.

The chain has TRBV5-1 and TRBJ1-4, with D tentatively TRBD1 (5 bases). The CDR3 runs to 14 residues. The germline gives CDR1 SGHRS, CDR2 YFSETQ. V lost 4 bases and J lost 4, with 11 bases in between. The CDR3 here is CASSTTGINEKLFF. CDR3 bases: TGCGCCAGCAGCACCACAGGAATTAATGAAAAACTGTTTTTT.

This sequence joins TRBV9 and TRBJ2-2; 11 positions match TRBD2. This CDR3 has 15 residues. The germline CDR1 and CDR2 sequences are SGDLS and YYNGEE. Trimming removed 0 bases from V and 8 bases from J; junction bases left unmatched: 3. CDR3 sequence (DNA): TGTGCCAGCAGCGTAGTTACTAGCGGGAGTGGGGAGCTGTTTTTT. It encodes CASSVVTSGSGELFF.